This TCR beta chain comes out of a study of blood T cell repertoires in COVID-19. For the study at large: COVID-19 samples, acute and convalescent, were from the United States, Italy and Spain. Sources were T cells, B-cell-depleted T cells, or PBMCs; the material itself was cDNA or gDNA.

In terms of age and location, participants ranged from roughly 18 to 90 years and lived in about two dozen US areas. Cohort allocation depended upon clinical history that participants reported. Assay used: immunoSEQ multiplex PCR; TCRdb lists only in-frame clones, some missing. The profile covers 250,000 or so clones, with just under 90% appearing a single time and 4.1% taken by the ten largest. Sequenced sample: PBMCs or T cells enriched from blood (not recorded which). The TCR comes from a woman aged 30 to 39 with acute COVID-19.

CDR3 coding DNA: TGTGCCAGCGATCCCGGGACATCGAAGAGCTACACCTTC. Amino acids: CASDPGTSKSYTF. The chain links TRBV6-5 to TRBJ1-2; the D gene is possibly TRBD1 (6 bases). Looked up from germline, CDR1 is MNHEY and CDR2 is SVGAGI. This CDR3 is built from 13 residues. V dropped 8 bases and J dropped 9 bases, with 19 bases sitting between them.